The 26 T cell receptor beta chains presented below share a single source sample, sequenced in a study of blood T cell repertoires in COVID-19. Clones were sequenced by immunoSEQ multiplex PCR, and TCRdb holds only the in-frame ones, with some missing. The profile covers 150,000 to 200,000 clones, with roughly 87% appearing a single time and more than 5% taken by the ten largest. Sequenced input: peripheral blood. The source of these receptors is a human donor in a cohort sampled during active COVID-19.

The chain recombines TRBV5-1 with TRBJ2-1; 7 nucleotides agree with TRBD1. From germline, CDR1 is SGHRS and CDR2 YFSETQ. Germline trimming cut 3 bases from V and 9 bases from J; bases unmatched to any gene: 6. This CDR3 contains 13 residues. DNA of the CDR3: TGCGCCAGCAGCTCGGGACAGCTAGGTGAGCAGTTCTTC. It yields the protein CASSSGQLGEQFF.

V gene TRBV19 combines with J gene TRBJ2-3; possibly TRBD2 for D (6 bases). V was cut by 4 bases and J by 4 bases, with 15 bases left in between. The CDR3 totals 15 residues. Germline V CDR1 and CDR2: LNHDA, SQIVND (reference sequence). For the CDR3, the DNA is TGTGCCAGTAGTACCTTGGGAGGTCGCGCAGATACGCAGTATTTT. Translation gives CASSTLGGRADTQYF.

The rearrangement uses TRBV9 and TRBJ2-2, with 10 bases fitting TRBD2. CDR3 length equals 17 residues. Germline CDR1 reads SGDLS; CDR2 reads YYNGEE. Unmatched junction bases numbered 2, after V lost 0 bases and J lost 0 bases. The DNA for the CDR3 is TGTGCCAGCAGCGTAGAACTAGCGGGGACGAACACCGGGGAGCTGTTTTTT. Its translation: CASSVELAGTNTGELFF.

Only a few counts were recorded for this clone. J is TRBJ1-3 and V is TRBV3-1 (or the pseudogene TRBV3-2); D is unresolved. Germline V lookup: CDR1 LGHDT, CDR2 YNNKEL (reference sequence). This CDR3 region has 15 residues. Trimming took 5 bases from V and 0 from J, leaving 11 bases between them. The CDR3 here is CASSYDGSSGNTIYF. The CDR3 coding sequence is TGTGCCAGCAGCTACGACGGGAGCTCTGGAAACACCATATATTTT.

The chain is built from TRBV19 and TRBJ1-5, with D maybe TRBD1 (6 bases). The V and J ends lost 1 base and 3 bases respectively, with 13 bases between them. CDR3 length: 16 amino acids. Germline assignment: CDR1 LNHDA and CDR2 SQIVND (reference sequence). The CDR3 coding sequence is TGTGCCAGTAGTATAGGCCATGGACAGCTCAATCAGCCCCAGCATTTT. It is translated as CASSIGHGQLNQPQHF.

CDR3 nucleotides: TGTGCCAGCTCAACGGTGGGGGGGAACACTGAAGCTTTCTTT. It yields the protein CASSTVGGNTEAFF. The chain has TRBV18 and TRBJ1-1, with TRBD1 as a possible D gene (5 bases). V lost 5 bases and J lost 1, with 11 bases in between. The germline V gene has CDR1 KGHSH and CDR2 LQKENI. This CDR3 has 14 amino acids.

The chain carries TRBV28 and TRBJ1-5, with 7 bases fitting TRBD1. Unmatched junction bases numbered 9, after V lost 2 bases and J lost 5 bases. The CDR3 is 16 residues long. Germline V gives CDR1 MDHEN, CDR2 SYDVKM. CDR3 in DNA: TGTGCCAGCAGTTTAGGTGGCCAGGGGGTAGATCAGCCCCAGCATTTT. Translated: CASSLGGQGVDQPQHF.

For the CDR3, the DNA is TGTGCCTGGAGTGCCCTAGCCGAGCAGTACTTC. Residues: CAWSALAEQYF. This chain links TRBV30 with TRBJ2-7; D might be TRBD2 (5 bases). Deletions cut 1 base from V and 6 bases from J, with 7 bases between. Looked up from germline, CDR1 is GTSNPN and CDR2 is SVGIG (reference sequence). This CDR3 spans 11 amino acids.

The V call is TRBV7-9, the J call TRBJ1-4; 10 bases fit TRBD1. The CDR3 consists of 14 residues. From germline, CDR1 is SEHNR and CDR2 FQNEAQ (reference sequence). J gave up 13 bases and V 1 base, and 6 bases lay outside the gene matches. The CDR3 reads CASSLGTDRGGLFF. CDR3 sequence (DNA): TGTGCCAGCAGCTTAGGGACGGACAGGGGGGGACTGTTTTTT. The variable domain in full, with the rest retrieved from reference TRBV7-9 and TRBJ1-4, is DTGVSQNPRHKITKRGQNVTFRCDPISEHNRLYWYRQTLGQGPEFLTYFQNEAQLEKSRLLSDRFSAERPKGSFSTLEIQRTEQGDSAMYLCASSLGTDRGGLFFGSGTQLSVL.

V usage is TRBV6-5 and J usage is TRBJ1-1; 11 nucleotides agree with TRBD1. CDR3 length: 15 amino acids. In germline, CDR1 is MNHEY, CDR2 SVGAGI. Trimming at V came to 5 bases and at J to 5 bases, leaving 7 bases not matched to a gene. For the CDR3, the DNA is TGTGCCAGCAGTAGATCGGGACAGGGGGTGACTGAAGCTTTCTTT. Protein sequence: CASSRSGQGVTEAFF.

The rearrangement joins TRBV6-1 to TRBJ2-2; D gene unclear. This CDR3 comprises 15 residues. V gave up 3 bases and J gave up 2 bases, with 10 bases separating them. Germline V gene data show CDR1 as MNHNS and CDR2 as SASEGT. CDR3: CASSENRANTGELFF. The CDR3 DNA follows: TGTGCCAGCAGTGAGAACAGAGCAAACACCGGGGAGCTGTTTTTT.

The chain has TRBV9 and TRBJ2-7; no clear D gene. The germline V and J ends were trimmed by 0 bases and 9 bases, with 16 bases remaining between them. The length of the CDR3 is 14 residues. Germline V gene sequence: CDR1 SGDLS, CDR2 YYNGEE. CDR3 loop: CASSVAAFAGGQYF. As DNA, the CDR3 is TGTGCCAGCAGCGTAGCCGCTTTTGCCGGTGGGCAGTACTTC.

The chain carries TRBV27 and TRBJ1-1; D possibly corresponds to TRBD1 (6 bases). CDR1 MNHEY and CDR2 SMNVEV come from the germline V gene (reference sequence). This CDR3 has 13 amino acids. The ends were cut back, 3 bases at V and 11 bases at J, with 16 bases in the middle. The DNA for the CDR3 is TGTGCCAGCAGTTTTCGGGGGGCCCATGGGGCTTTCTTT. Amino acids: CASSFRGAHGAFF.

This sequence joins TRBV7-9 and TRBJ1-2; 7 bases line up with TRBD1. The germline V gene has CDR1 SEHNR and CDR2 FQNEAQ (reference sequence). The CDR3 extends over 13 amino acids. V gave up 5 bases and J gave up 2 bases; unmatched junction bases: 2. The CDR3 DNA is TGTGCCAGCAGCCAGGGACAGAACTATGGCTACACCTTC. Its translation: CASSQGQNYGYTF.

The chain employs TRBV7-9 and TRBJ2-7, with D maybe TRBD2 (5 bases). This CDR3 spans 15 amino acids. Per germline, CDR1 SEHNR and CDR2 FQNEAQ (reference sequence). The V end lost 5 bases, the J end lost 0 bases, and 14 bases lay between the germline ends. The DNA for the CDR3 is TGTGCCAGCAGCCGCGTCGCGGGTACCTCCTACGAGCAGTACTTC. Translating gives CASSRVAGTSYEQYF.

The DNA for the CDR3 is TGTGCCAGCAGCTTAGCGGCGGGTCGCTCTGGGGCCAACGTCCTGACTTTC. It is translated as CASSLAAGRSGANVLTF. This chain uses TRBV7-8 with TRBJ2-6, with D perhaps TRBD2 (5 bases). Trimming left V 0 bases short and J 0 bases short, with 9 bases between. This CDR3 is built from 17 residues. Germline V gene data show CDR1 as SGHVS and CDR2 as FQNEAQ. Complete variable domain (other parts from reference TRBV7-8 and TRBJ2-6): GAGVSQSPRYKVAKRGQDVALRCDPISGHVSLFWYQQALGQGPEFLTYFQNEAQLDKSGLPSDRFFAERPEGSVSTLKIQRTQQEDSAVYLCASSLAAGRSGANVLTFGAGSRLTVL.

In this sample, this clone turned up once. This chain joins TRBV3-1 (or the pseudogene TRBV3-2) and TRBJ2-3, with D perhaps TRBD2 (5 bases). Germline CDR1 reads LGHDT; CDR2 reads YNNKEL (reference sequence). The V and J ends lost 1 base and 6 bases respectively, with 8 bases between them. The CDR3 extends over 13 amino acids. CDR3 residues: CASSQARGDTQYF. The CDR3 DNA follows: TGTGCCAGCAGCCAAGCCCGAGGGGATACGCAGTATTTT.

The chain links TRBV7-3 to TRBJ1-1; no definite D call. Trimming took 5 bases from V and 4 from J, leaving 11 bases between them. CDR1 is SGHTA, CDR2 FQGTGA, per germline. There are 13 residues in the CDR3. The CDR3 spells CASSPGRFTEAFF. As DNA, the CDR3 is TGTGCCAGCAGCCCCGGCAGGTTCACTGAAGCTTTCTTT.

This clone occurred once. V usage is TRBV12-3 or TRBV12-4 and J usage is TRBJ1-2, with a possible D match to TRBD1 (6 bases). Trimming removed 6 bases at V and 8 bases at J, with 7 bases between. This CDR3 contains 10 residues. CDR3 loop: CASSGQGYTF. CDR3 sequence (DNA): TGTGCCAGCAGCGGACAGGGCTACACCTTC.

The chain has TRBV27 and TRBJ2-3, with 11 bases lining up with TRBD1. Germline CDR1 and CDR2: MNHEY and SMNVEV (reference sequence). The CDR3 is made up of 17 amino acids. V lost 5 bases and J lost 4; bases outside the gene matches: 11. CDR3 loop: CASSPLLTGQGADTQYF. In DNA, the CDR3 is TGTGCCAGCAGTCCTCTCTTAACGGGACAGGGGGCAGATACGCAGTATTTT.

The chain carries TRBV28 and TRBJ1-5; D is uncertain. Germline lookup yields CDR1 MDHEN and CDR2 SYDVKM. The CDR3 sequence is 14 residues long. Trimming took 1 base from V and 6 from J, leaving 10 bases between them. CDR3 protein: CASSLLRVSQPQHF. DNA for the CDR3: TGTGCCAGCAGTTTATTGAGGGTGAGTCAGCCCCAGCATTTT.

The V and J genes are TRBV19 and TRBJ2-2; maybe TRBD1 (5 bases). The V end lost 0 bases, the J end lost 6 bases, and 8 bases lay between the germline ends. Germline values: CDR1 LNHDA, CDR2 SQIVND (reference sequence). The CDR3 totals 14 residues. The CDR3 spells CASSIDRVAGELFF. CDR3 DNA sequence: TGTGCCAGTAGTATAGACAGGGTAGCCGGGGAGCTGTTTTTT.

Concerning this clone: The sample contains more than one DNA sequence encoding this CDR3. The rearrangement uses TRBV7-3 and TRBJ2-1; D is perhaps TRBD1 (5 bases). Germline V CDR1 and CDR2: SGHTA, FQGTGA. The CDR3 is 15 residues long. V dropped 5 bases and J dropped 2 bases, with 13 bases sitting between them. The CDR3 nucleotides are TGTGCCAGCAGCCCACGTCAGGGTACCTACAATGAGCAGTTCTTC. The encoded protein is CASSPRQGTYNEQFF. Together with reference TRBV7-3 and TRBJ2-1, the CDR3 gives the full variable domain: GAGVSQTPSNKVTEKGKYVELRCDPISGHTALYWYRQSLGQGPEFLIYFQGTGAADDSGLPNDRFFAVRPEGSVSTLKIQRTERGDSAVYLCASSPRQGTYNEQFFGPGTRLTVL.

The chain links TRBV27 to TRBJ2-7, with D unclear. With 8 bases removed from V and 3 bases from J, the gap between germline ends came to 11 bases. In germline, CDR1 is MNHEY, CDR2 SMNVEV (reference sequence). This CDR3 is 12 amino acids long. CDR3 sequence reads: CASGPRVYEQYF. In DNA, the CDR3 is TGTGCCAGCGGTCCCCGAGTCTACGAGCAGTACTTC.

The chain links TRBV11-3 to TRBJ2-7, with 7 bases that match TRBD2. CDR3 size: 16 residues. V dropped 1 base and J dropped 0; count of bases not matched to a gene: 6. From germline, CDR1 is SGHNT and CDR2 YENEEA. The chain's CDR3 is CASSLVSASGSYEQYF. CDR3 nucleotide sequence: TGTGCCAGCAGCTTAGTGTCGGCTAGCGGCTCCTACGAGCAGTACTTC.

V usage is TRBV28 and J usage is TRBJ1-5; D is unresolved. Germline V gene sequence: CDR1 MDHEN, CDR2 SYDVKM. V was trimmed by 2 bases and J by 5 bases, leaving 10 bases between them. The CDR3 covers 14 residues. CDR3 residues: CASSLVPSYQPQHF. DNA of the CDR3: TGTGCCAGCAGTTTAGTCCCCTCTTATCAGCCCCAGCATTTT. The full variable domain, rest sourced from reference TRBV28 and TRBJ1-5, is DVKVTQSSRYLVKRTGEKVFLECVQDMDHENMFWYRQDPGLGLRLIYFSYDVKMKEKGDIPEGYSVSREKKERFSLILESASTNQTSMYLCASSLVPSYQPQHFGDGTRLSIL.